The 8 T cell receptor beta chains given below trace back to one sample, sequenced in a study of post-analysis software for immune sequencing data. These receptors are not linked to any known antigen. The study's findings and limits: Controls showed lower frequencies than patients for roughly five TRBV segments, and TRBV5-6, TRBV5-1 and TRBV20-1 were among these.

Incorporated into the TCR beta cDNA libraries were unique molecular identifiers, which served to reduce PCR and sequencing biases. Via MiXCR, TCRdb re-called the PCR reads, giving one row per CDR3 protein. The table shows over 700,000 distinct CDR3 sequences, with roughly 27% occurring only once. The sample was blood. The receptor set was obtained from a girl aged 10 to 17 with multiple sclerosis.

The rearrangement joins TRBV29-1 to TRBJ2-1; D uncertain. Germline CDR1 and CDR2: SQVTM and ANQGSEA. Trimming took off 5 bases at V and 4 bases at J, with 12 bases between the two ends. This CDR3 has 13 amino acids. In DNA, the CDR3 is TGCAGCGTTCAACTGGACGAGTACAATGAGCAGTTCTTC. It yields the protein CSVQLDEYNEQFF.

This CDR3 reads CASSRGLAGGDYNEQFF. The CDR3 DNA sequence: TGTGCCAGCAGCCGGGGACTAGCGGGAGGGGACTACAATGAGCAGTTCTTC. The J gene is TRBJ2-1, the V gene TRBV11-2; 16 positions agree with TRBD2. Germline loops: CDR1 SGHAT, CDR2 FQNNGV. CDR3 length equals 17 residues. The J segment lost 3 bases and the V segment lost 5 bases, leaving 4 bases of the junction unmatched.

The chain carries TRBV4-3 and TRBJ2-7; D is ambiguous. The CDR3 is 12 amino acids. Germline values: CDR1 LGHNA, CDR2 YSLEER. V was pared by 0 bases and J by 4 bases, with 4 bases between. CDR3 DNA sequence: TGCGCCAGCAGCCAAGATCGTTACGAGCAGTACTTC. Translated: CASSQDRYEQYF.

The CDR3 DNA reads TGTGCCACCGGCGAGGACATTCAGTACTTC. This sequence encodes CATGEDIQYF. The chain joins TRBV15 to TRBJ2-4; no reliable D call. The CDR3 runs 10 residues. In germline, CDR1 is LNHNV, CDR2 YYDKDF (reference sequence). The V and J ends lost 8 bases and 8 bases respectively, with 7 bases between them.

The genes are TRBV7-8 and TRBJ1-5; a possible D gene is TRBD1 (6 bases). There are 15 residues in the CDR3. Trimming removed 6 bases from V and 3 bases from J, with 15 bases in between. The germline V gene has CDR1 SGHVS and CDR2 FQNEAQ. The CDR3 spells CASSSAWGPNQPQHF. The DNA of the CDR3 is TGTGCCAGCAGTTCTGCCTGGGGGCCCAATCAGCCCCAGCATTTT.

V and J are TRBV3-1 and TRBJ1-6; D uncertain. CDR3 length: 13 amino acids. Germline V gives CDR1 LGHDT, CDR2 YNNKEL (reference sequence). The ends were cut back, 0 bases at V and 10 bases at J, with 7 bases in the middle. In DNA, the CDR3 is TGTGCCAGCAGCCAAGATTTCCACTCACCCCTCCACTTT. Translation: CASSQDFHSPLHF.

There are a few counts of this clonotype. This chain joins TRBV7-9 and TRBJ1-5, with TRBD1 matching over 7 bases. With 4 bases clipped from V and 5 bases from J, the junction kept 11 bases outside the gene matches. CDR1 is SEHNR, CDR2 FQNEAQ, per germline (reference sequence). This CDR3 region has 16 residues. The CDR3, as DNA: TGTGCCAGCAGCTCCCTGGGGACAGAACTAGATCAGCCCCAGCATTTT. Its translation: CASSSLGTELDQPQHF.

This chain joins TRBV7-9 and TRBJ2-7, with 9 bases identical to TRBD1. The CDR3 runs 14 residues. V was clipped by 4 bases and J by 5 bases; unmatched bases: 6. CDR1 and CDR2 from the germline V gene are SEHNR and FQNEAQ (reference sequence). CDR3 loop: CASSSGQGFDEQYF. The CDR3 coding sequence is TGTGCCAGCAGCTCCGGACAGGGGTTCGACGAGCAGTACTTC.